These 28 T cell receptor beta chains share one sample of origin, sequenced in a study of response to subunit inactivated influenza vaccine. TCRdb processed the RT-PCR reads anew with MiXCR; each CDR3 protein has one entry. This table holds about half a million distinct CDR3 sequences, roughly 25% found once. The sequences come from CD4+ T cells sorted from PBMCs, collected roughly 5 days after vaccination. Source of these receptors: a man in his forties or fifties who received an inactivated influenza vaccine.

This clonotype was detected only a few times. The CDR3 nucleotides are TGTGCCAGCAGCTTGGTTCGGACAGGGGGCGGTGAGCAGTTCTTC. It yields the protein CASSLVRTGGGEQFF. This chain uses TRBV5-5 with TRBJ2-1; 11 positions agree with TRBD1. J gave up 9 bases and V 0 bases, and 5 bases lay outside the gene matches. Germline CDR1 SGHKS, CDR2 YYEKEE (reference sequence). The CDR3 spans 15 residues.

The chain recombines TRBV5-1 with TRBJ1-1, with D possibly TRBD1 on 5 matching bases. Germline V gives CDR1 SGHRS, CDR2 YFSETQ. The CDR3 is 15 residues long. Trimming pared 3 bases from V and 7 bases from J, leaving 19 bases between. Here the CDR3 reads CASSSGLGGGDEAFF. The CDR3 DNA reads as TGCGCCAGCAGCTCGGGCTTGGGGGGTGGCGATGAAGCTTTCTTT. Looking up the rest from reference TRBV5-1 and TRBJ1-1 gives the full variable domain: KAGVTQTPRYLIKTRGQQVTLSCSPISGHRSVSWYQQTPGQGLQFLFEYFSETQRNKGNFPGRFSGRQFSNSRSEMNVSTLELGDSALYLCASSSGLGGGDEAFFGQGTRLTVV.

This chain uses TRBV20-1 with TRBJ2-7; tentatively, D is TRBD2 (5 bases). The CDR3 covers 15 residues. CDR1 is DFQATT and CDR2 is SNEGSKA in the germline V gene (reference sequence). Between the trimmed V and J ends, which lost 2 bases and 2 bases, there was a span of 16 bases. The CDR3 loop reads CSARLPGSLAYEQYF. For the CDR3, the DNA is TGCAGTGCTAGATTGCCAGGATCACTAGCCTACGAGCAGTACTTC.

The CDR3, as DNA: TGTGCCAGCAGCTTGAGCAGGGGTCATGCCGGGGAGCTGTTTTTT. This encodes CASSLSRGHAGELFF. V usage is TRBV11-3 and J usage is TRBJ2-2, with a weak D call TRBD1 (6 bases). CDR1 is SGHNT, CDR2 YENEEA, per germline. V dropped 3 bases and J dropped 6 bases, with 14 bases sitting between them. The CDR3 runs 15 residues.

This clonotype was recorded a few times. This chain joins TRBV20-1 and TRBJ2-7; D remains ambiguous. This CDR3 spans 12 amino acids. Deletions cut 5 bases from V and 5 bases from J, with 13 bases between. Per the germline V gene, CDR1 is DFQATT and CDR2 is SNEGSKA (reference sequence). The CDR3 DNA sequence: TGCAGTGCTCCGAACCCCACGGACGAGCAGTACTTC. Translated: CSAPNPTDEQYF.

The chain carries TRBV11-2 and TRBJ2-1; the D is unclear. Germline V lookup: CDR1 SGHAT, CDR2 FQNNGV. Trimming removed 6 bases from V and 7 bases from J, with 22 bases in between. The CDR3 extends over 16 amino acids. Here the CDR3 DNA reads TGTGCCAGCAGTCTCCCGGATAGTACCTTCCAGAATGAGCAGTTCTTC. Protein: CASSLPDSTFQNEQFF.

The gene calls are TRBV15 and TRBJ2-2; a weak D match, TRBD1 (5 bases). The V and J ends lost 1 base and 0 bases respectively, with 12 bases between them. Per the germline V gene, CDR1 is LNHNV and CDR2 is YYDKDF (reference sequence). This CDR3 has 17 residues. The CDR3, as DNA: TGTGCCACCAGCAGAGCAAAGGGGCCTACGAACACCGGGGAGCTGTTTTTT. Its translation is CATSRAKGPTNTGELFF.

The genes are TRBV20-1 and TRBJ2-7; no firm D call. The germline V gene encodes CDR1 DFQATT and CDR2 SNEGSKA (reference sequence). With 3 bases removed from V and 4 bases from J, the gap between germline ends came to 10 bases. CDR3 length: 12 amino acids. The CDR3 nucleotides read TGCAGTGCTAGTAAGGGCCGTTACGAGCAGTACTTC. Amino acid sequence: CSASKGRYEQYF.

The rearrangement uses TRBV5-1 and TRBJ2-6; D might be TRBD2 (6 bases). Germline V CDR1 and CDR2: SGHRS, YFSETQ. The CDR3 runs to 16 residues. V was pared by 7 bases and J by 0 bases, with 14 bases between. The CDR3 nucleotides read TGCGCCAGCTCGAGAGGGGACTTCTCTGGGGCCAACGTCCTGACTTTC. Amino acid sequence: CASSRGDFSGANVLTF.

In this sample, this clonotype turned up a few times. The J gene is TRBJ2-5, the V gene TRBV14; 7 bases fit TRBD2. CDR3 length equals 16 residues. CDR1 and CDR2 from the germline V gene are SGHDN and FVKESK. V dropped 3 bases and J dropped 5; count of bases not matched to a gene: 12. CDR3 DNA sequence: TGTGCCAGCAGCCATGCTCCGGGACTACTACGCGAGACCCAGTACTTC. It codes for CASSHAPGLLRETQYF.

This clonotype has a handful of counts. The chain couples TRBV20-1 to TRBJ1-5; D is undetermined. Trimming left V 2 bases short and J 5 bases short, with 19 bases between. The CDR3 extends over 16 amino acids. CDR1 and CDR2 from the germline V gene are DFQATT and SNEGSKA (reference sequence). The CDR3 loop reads CSARRRSDRSDQPQHF. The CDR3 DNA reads TGCAGTGCTAGACGCAGGTCGGATCGGAGCGATCAGCCCCAGCATTTT.

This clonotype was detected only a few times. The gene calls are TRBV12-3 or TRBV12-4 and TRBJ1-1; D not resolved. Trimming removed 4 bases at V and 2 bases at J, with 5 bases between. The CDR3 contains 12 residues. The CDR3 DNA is TGTGCCAGCAGTTACAGTAACACTGAAGCTTTCTTT. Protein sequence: CASSYSNTEAFF.

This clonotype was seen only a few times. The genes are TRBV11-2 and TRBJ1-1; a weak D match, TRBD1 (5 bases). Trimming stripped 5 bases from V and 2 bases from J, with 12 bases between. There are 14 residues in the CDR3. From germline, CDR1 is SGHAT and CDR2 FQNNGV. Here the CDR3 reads CASSRGTENTEAFF. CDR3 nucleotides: TGTGCCAGCAGCCGAGGGACGGAAAACACTGAAGCTTTCTTT.

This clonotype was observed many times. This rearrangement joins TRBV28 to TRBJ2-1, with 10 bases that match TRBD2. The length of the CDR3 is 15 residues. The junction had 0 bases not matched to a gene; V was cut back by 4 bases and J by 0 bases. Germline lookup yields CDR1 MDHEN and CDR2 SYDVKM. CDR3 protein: CASSSSGSSYNEQFF. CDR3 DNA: TGTGCCAGCAGTTCTAGCGGGAGCTCCTACAATGAGCAGTTCTTC.

This chain's CDR3 is CSAPPNFRGPGVSTDTQYF. The CDR3 nucleotides read TGCAGTGCTCCTCCTAACTTCAGGGGGCCTGGAGTTAGCACAGATACGCAGTATTTT. The chain joins TRBV20-1 to TRBJ2-3; 8 nucleotides line up with TRBD1. The germline gives CDR1 DFQATT, CDR2 SNEGSKA (reference sequence). V was pared by 5 bases and J by 0 bases, with 19 bases of the junction left unmatched. The CDR3 spans 19 residues.

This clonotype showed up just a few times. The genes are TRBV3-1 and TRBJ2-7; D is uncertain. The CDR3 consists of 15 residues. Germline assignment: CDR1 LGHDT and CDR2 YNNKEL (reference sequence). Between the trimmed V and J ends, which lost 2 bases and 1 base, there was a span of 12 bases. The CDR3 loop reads CASSQTRRPSYEQYF. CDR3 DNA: TGTGCCAGCAGCCAAACCCGAAGACCTTCCTACGAGCAGTACTTC.

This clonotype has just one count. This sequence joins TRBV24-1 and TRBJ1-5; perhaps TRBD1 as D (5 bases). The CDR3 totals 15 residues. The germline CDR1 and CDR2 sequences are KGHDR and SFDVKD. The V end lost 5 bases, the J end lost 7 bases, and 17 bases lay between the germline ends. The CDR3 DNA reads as TGTGCCACCAGTGGGAAAGGGACGGGAAAGCAGCCCCAGCATTTT. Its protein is CATSGKGTGKQPQHF.

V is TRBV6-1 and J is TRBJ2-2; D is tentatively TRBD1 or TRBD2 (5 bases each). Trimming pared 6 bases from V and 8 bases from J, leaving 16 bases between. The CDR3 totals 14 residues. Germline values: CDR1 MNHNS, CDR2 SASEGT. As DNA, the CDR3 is TGTGCCAGCAGGAGGACTGGGGCGCATGGGGAGCTGTTTTTT. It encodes CASRRTGAHGELFF.

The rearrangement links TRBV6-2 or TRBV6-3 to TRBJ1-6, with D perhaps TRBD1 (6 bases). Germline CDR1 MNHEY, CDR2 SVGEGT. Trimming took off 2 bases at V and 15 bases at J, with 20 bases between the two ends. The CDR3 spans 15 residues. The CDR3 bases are TGTGCCAGCAGTTACATTACGGGGGCCTCAGCGGTCCTCCACTTT. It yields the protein CASSYITGASAVLHF.

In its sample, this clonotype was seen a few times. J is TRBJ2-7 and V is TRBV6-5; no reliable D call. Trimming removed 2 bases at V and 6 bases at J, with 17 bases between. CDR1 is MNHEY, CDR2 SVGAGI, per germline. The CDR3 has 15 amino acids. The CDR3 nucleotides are TGTGCCAGCAGTTACGACGCCAGTAGCTCCACCGAGCAGTACTTC. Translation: CASSYDASSSTEQYF.

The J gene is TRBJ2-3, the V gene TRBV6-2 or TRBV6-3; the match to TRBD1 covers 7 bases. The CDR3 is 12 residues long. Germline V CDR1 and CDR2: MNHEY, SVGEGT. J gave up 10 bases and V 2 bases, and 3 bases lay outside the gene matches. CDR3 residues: CASSYGQVSQYF. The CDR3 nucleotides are TGTGCCAGCAGTTACGGACAGGTTTCGCAGTATTTT.

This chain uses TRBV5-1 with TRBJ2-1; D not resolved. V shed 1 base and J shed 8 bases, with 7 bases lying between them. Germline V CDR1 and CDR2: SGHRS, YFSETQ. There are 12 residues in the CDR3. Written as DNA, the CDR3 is TGCGCCAGCAGCTTGATAGATTATGAGCAGTTCTTC. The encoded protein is CASSLIDYEQFF.

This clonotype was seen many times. The CDR3 protein is CASSYTGGGGELFF. The DNA for the CDR3 is TGTGCCAGCAGTTATACAGGGGGCGGCGGGGAGCTGTTTTTT. The chain is built from TRBV12-3 or TRBV12-4 and TRBJ2-2, with TRBD1 matching 9 bases. This CDR3 spans 14 amino acids. V dropped 4 bases and J dropped 7; count of bases not matched to a gene: 4.

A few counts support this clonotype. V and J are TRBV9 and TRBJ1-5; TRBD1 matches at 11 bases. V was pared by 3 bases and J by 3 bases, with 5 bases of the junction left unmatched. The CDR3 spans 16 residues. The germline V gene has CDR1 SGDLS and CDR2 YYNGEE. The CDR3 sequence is CASSEGTGGYNQPQHF. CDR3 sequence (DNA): TGTGCCAGCAGCGAGGGGACAGGGGGTTACAATCAGCCCCAGCATTTT.

CDR3 residues: CSASKLAQSTDTQYF. Here the CDR3 DNA reads TGCAGTGCTAGTAAACTAGCGCAAAGCACAGATACGCAGTATTTT. The gene calls are TRBV20-1 and TRBJ2-3, with 7 bases identical to TRBD2. The CDR3 spans 15 residues. J lost 0 bases, V lost 3 bases, and 6 bases had no gene match. The germline V gene encodes CDR1 DFQATT and CDR2 SNEGSKA (reference sequence).

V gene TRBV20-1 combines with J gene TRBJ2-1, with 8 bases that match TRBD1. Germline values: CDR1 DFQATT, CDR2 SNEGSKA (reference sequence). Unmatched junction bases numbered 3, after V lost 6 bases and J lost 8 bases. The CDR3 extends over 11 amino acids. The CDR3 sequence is CSAATGDEQFF. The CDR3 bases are TGCAGTGCGGCGACAGGGGATGAGCAGTTCTTC.

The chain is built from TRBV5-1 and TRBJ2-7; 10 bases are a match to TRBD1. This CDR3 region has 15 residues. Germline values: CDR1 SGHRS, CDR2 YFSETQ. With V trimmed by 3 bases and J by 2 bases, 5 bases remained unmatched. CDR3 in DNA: TGCGCCAGCAGCTCGGACAGGGGGTTAACCTACGAGCAGTACTTC. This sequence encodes CASSSDRGLTYEQYF.

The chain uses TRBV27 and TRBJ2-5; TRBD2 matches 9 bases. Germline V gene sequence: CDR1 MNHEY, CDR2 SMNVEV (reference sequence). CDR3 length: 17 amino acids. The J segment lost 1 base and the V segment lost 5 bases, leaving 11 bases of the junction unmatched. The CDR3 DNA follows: TGTGCCAGCAGTACCTCGTGGCTAGCGGGGCTCCAAGAGACCCAGTACTTC. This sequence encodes CASSTSWLAGLQETQYF.